This T cell receptor (beta chain) was identified during a study of T cell clones after liver transplantation. The V end lost 7 bases, the J end lost 2 bases, and 12 bases lay between the germline ends. This CDR3 is 13 amino acids long. Looked up from germline, CDR1 is SNHLY and CDR2 is FYNNEI. The protocol was immunoSEQ multiplex PCR, while the TCRdb copy is restricted to in-frame clones and leaves out a portion. The table records about 99,000 clones, approximately 78% of them present only once. This receptor was taken from a human donor who received a liver transplant. The gene calls are TRBV2 and TRBJ2-7, with D possibly being TRBD2 (5 bases). The input for sequencing was CD4+ T cells from blood, taken before liver transplant. The chain's CDR3 is CASKVDGTYEQYF. The CDR3 bases are TGTGCCAGCAAAGTTGACGGGACCTACGAGCAGTACTTC.